The entry below describes one T cell receptor (beta chain). This sample stems from a study of blood T cell repertoires in COVID-19. At the level of the study: Sites in the United States, Italy and Spain provided acute and convalescent COVID-19 samples.

Method: immunoSEQ multiplex PCR; TCRdb's copy keeps in-frame clones and lacks some. The sample contains 200,000 to 250,000 clones, approximately 80% of which appear only once. The CDR3 is 13 residues long. Germline CDR1 and CDR2: MDHEN and SYDVKM. V lost 8 bases to trimming and J lost 4 bases, with 11 bases between them. Membership in each cohort depended on participant-reported clinical history. The receptor comes from a woman aged 45-65 years with acute COVID-19. Sequenced: PBMCs or T cells enriched from blood (not recorded which). The chain couples TRBV28 to TRBJ1-4; perhaps TRBD1 as D (6 bases). The CDR3 region is CASLQGGNEKLFF. The CDR3 DNA reads TGTGCCAGCTTACAGGGCGGTAATGAAAAACTGTTTTTT.